These 18 T cell receptor beta chains were sequenced from one sample in a study of T-cell reconstitution after alpha-beta-depleted transplantation in children. For TCRbeta, the library was prepared with unique molecular identifiers. TCRdb redid the calling of the PCR reads with MiXCR, one entry per CDR3 protein. The top ten hold about 5% of the sample, which has 400,000 to 500,000 distinct CDR3 sequences, about a tenth seen once. Sequencing was performed on PBMCs from the stem cell graft donor, taken from the stem cell graft. These receptor sequences come from a human donor who donated a stem cell graft to a child with acute myeloid leukemia.

The rearrangement links TRBV11-2 to TRBJ2-5; D unclear. V lost 3 bases, J lost 5 bases, and 16 bases lay in between. The CDR3 is 15 residues long. Germline CDR1 reads SGHAT; CDR2 reads FQNNGV. CDR3 residues: CASSFRALVPETQYF. The CDR3 bases are TGTGCCAGCAGCTTTCGGGCCCTAGTCCCTGAGACCCAGTACTTC. Using reference TRBV11-2 and TRBJ2-5 for the parts outside the CDR3, the full variable domain is EAGVAQSPRYKIIEKRQSVAFWCNPISGHATLYWYQQILGQGPKLLIQFQNNGVVDDSQLPKDRFSAERLKGVDSTLKIQPAKLEDSAVYLCASSFRALVPETQYFGPGTRLLVL.

This clonotype was recorded many times. The chain joins TRBV5-1 to TRBJ1-2; 7 bases match TRBD1. The CDR3 has 13 amino acids. Unmatched junction bases numbered 7, after V lost 5 bases and J lost 6 bases. Germline V gives CDR1 SGHRS, CDR2 YFSETQ. The CDR3 region has the DNA TGCGCCAGCAGACCCGGACAGGCTAATGGCTACACCTTC. This codes for CASRPGQANGYTF.

This clonotype came up many times. The V call is TRBV5-1, the J call TRBJ1-6; TRBD1 matches at 8 bases. After removal of 1 base from V and 7 bases from J, the junction contained 1 base not matched to a gene. Per germline, CDR1 SGHRS and CDR2 YFSETQ. This CDR3 has 14 amino acids. CDR3 nucleotides: TGCGCCAGCAGCTTGCAGGGGGCGAATTCACCCCTCCACTTT. It is translated as CASSLQGANSPLHF.

This clonotype was counted only a few times. This chain links TRBV9 with TRBJ1-3; no clear D gene. This CDR3 region has 17 residues. The germline CDR1 and CDR2 sequences are SGDLS and YYNGEE. The V and J ends lost 0 bases and 0 bases respectively, with 13 bases between them. The CDR3 region is CASSVGEGGFSGNTIYF. DNA of the CDR3: TGTGCCAGCAGCGTAGGTGAGGGTGGATTCTCTGGAAACACCATATATTTT.

The chain joins TRBV7-2 to TRBJ2-5; TRBD2 aligns across 13 bases. CDR3 size: 16 residues. V lost 5 bases and J lost 5; bases outside the gene matches: 8. The germline gives CDR1 SGHTA, CDR2 FQGNSA. As DNA, the CDR3 is TGTGCCAGCAGCGCCCGGACTAGCGGGAGAGATGAGACCCAGTACTTC. Translation gives CASSARTSGRDETQYF.

The V and J genes are TRBV7-2 and TRBJ1-2; D possibly corresponds to TRBD1 (6 bases). Trimming left V 1 base short and J 10 bases short, with 13 bases between. CDR1 and CDR2 from the germline V gene are SGHTA and FQGNSA. The CDR3 has 13 amino acids. Here the CDR3 DNA reads TGTGCCAGCAGCTTAGGTGGGGACATCTACTACACCTTC. Translating gives CASSLGGDIYYTF.

This clonotype has just a few counts. J is TRBJ2-6 and V is TRBV5-1; D remains unclear. The CDR3 extends over 14 amino acids. CDR1 is SGHRS and CDR2 is YFSETQ in the germline V gene. V lost 3 bases, J lost 4 bases, and 8 bases lay in between. The CDR3 DNA sequence: TGCGCCAGCAGCTCGGATCCGGGGGCCAACGTCCTGACTTTC. It yields the protein CASSSDPGANVLTF.

As concerns this clonotype: This may be a read error, as it is one base from a much larger clone. The V and J genes are TRBV3-1 and TRBJ2-1; 8 bases line up with TRBD2. The CDR3 is 15 residues long. Germline CDR1 LGHDT, CDR2 YNNKEL (reference sequence). The CDR3 reads CANSQDPSGLDEQFF. The CDR3 DNA is TGTGCCAACAGCCAAGATCCTAGCGGGCTCGATGAGCAGTTCTTC.

This rearrangement joins TRBV12-3 or TRBV12-4 to TRBJ1-6; D perhaps matches TRBD1 (5 bases). The V end was cut by 6 bases, the J end by 9 bases, with 15 bases between. This CDR3 region has 14 residues. The CDR3 DNA follows: TGTGCCAGCAGCGGGGGTGGGGGTATTTCACCCCTCCACTTT. It translates to CASSGGGGISPLHF.

This rearrangement joins TRBV20-1 to TRBJ2-1; TRBD2 matches 9 bases. Germline CDR1 and CDR2: DFQATT and SNEGSKA (reference sequence). This CDR3 is 17 amino acids long. J lost 0 bases, V lost 5 bases, and 11 bases had no gene match. The CDR3 nucleotides are TGCAGTGCTTCGTCCGGGACTAGCAAAGGCTCCTACAATGAGCAGTTCTTC. Amino acids: CSASSGTSKGSYNEQFF.

The chain employs TRBV11-1 and TRBJ2-1; TRBD2 matches at 7 bases. Trimming at V came to 2 bases and at J to 8 bases, leaving 9 bases not matched to a gene. CDR1 SGHAT and CDR2 FQDESV come from the germline V gene (reference sequence). The CDR3 extends over 15 amino acids. The CDR3 region has the DNA TGTGCCAGCAGCTTAACCCGACTAGCTGTCCATGAGCAGTTCTTC. Translated, it gives CASSLTRLAVHEQFF.

The chain employs TRBV5-1 and TRBJ2-7; D is tentatively TRBD1 or TRBD2 (5 bases each). Germline CDR1 and CDR2: SGHRS and YFSETQ. Trimming left V 2 bases short and J 5 bases short, with 11 bases between. This CDR3 contains 13 residues. The CDR3 DNA reads TGCGCCAGCAGCTTCCCAGGGAGAGACGAGCAGTACTTC. This translates into CASSFPGRDEQYF. Together with reference TRBV5-1 and TRBJ2-7, the CDR3 gives the full variable domain: KAGVTQTPRYLIKTRGQQVTLSCSPISGHRSVSWYQQTPGQGLQFLFEYFSETQRNKGNFPGRFSGRQFSNSRSEMNVSTLELGDSALYLCASSFPGRDEQYFGPGTRLTVT.

The chain is built from TRBV20-1 and TRBJ1-1, with 8 bases identical to TRBD1. Trimming took 6 bases from V and 4 from J; bases not matched to a gene: 4. CDR1 is DFQATT and CDR2 is SNEGSKA in the germline V gene (reference sequence). This CDR3 has 12 residues. The CDR3 region is CSARGLGTEAFF. For the CDR3, the DNA is TGCAGTGCCAGGGGGCTGGGCACTGAAGCTTTCTTT.

The chain employs TRBV7-6 and TRBJ2-2; a possible D gene is TRBD2 (5 bases). V was pared by 1 base and J by 6 bases, with 15 bases between. CDR3 length: 16 residues. Germline CDR1 SGHVS, CDR2 FNYEAQ. The CDR3 region is CASSLGLAPGPGELFF. The CDR3 nucleotides are TGTGCCAGCAGCTTAGGGCTAGCTCCCGGGCCCGGGGAGCTGTTTTTT.

This clonotype was seen a handful of times. This sequence joins TRBV20-1 and TRBJ1-1; possibly TRBD1 for D (5 bases). V shed 2 bases and J shed 1 base, with 11 bases lying between them. Germline V gene data show CDR1 as DFQATT and CDR2 as SNEGSKA (reference sequence). This CDR3 contains 14 residues. The CDR3 sequence is CSARSYRKNTEAFF. For the CDR3, the DNA is TGCAGTGCTAGATCGTACAGGAAGAACACTGAAGCTTTCTTT.

This clonotype has just a few counts. CDR3 sequence reads: CSARGAGHLRMPQETQYF. The CDR3 nucleotides are TGCAGTGCTAGGGGGGCGGGACACCTACGCATGCCCCAAGAGACCCAGTACTTC. The chain uses TRBV20-1 and TRBJ2-5, with D perhaps assigned TRBD1 or TRBD2 (6 bases each). The germline V gene encodes CDR1 DFQATT and CDR2 SNEGSKA (reference sequence). With 3 bases removed from V and 1 base from J, the gap between germline ends came to 24 bases. The CDR3 covers 18 residues.

The sample holds a few counts of this clonotype. The V gene is TRBV27, the J gene TRBJ2-1; D gene unclear. The CDR3 runs 15 residues. V lost 3 bases to trimming and J lost 0 bases, with 9 bases between them. CDR1 and CDR2 from the germline V gene are MNHEY and SMNVEV (reference sequence). The CDR3 spells CASSFFQDSYNEQFF. CDR3 in DNA: TGTGCCAGCAGTTTTTTCCAGGACTCCTACAATGAGCAGTTCTTC.

J is TRBJ2-6 and V is TRBV29-1; D uncertain. This CDR3 is 11 amino acids long. Germline V gene sequence: CDR1 SQVTM, CDR2 ANQGSEA. The ends were cut back, 4 bases at V and 3 bases at J, with 1 base in the middle. The CDR3 DNA follows: TGCAGCGTTGTTGGGGCCAACGTCCTGACTTTC. It yields the protein CSVVGANVLTF. The full variable domain, with the rest looked up from reference TRBV29-1 and TRBJ2-6, is SAVISQKPSRDICQRGTSLTIQCQVDSQVTMMFWYRQQPGQSLTLIATANQGSEATYESGFVIDKFPISRPNLTFSTLTVSNMSPEDSSIYLCSVVGANVLTFGAGSRLTVL.